Each of the 2 T cell receptor beta chains below was sequenced from the same sample in a study of Ad26.COV2.S vaccination and SARS-CoV-2 variants. Sequencing used immunoSEQ multiplex PCR; TCRdb keeps in-frame clones, though not all of them. The repertoire holds about 350,000 clones, with over 75% as singletons. Treatment in this sample: some 19 received Ad26.COV2.S at low or high dose, single or two shots; about 5 received placebo; per-sample allocation not given. Vaccine and placebo recipients were sampled on day 63 after the first injection. The sequenced sample was peripheral blood, obtained in a trial of Ad26.COV2.S vaccine versus placebo. These receptors originate from a person aged 18-60 years who received the Ad26.COV2.S COVID-19 vaccine or a placebo.

This clone was detected once. The chain couples TRBV5-4 to TRBJ1-5; no definite D call. The CDR3 sequence is 13 residues long. Between the trimmed V and J ends, which lost 4 bases and 10 bases, there was a span of 15 bases. Germline V gene lookup returns CDR1 SGHNT and CDR2 YYREEE (reference sequence). DNA for the CDR3: TGTGCCAGCAGCCTATGGAAGATGGGCCCCCAGCATTTT. It codes for CASSLWKMGPQHF.

The V gene is TRBV3-1 (or the pseudogene TRBV3-2), the J gene TRBJ1-1, with 10 nucleotides matching TRBD1. In germline, CDR1 is LGHDT, CDR2 YNNKEL (reference sequence). This CDR3 comprises 15 residues. Losses at the gene ends were 5 bases for V and 2 bases for J; bases not matched to a gene: 5. In DNA form, the CDR3 reads TGTGCCAGCAGCATCCGACAGGGGGCTAACACTGAAGCTTTCTTT. Amino acid sequence: CASSIRQGANTEAFF.